This TCR beta chain is from a study of cytomegalovirus exposure and HLA in healthy donors. Study-wide points: Excluded: some indistinguishable V segments such as TRBV6-2 and TRBV6-3. Prior analysis indicated that the majority of TCR beta V segments exhibited productivity approximately 87% or approximately 30% of the time. TCR beta sequences reportedly predicted most subjects' HLA-A and HLA-B alleles accurately.

CDR3 length equals 17 residues. Germline V CDR1 and CDR2: SGHDN, FVKESK. With 4 bases clipped from V and 5 bases from J, the junction kept 9 bases outside the gene matches. As for this clone: Its specificity is not known.

With 60 Vbeta and 13 Jbeta primers, the PCR was carried out. The data were produced by immunoSEQ multiplex PCR, yet TCRdb's version contains in-frame clones alone and is incomplete. The table has just under 45,000 clones, roughly half seen once. This chain joins TRBV14 and TRBJ2-1; TRBD2 aligns across 12 bases. The clonotype was recovered from a man aged 60-69 years in good health and CMV-seronegative. The sample comprised PBMCs. In DNA, the CDR3 is TGTGCCAGCAGCCCCAAGACTAGCGGGAGACTCAACAATGAGCAGTTCTTC. It encodes CASSPKTSGRLNNEQFF.